The present entry profiles one T cell receptor beta chain with its context. Its antigen is undetermined. V dropped 5 bases and J dropped 5 bases, with 18 bases sitting between them. The CDR3 covers 15 residues. The V gene's germline CDR1 is MNHEY and CDR2 SMNVEV (reference sequence). Data came from immunoSEQ multiplex PCR; TCRdb stores just in-frame clones and leaves some out. The table includes approximately 2,200,000 clones, approximately 94% detected once. Terminally differentiated effector memory CD45RA+ cells were left out of the naive CD8 fraction, which was CD45RO-negative and positively selected for CCR7. The record originates from a study of shared clonotypes between healthy human individuals. General observations from the study: Researchers sampled blood only, noting tissue repertoires likely differ.

The receptor comes from a man in his late teens or twenties in good health. Some clones in this sample may be carry-over from other donors' samples. Sequenced: naive CD8+ T cells from PBMCs. V and J are TRBV27 and TRBJ1-1, with D perhaps TRBD1 (5 bases). CDR3 sequence (DNA): TGTGCCAGCAGTCCCCTGGGGCAGGGTGGGACTGAAGCTTTCTTT. As protein: CASSPLGQGGTEAFF.